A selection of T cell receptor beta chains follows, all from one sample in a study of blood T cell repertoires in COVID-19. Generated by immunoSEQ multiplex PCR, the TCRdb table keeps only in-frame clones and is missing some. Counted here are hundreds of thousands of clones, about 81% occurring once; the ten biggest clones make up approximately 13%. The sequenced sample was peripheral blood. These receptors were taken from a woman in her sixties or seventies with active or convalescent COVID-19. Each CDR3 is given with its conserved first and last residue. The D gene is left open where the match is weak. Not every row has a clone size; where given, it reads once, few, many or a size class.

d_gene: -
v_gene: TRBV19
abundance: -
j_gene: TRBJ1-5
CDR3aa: CASSIWGQVGNQPQHF
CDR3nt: TGTGCCAGTAGTATTTGGGGCCAAGTGGGCAATCAGCCCCAGCATTTT

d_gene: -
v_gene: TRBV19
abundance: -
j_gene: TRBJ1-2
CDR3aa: CASSMGRVGINYGYTF
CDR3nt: TGTGCCAGTAGTATGGGCAGGGTAGGGATTAACTATGGCTACACCTTC

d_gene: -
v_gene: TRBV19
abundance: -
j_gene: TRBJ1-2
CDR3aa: CASRQGDYGYTF
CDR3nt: TGTGCCAGTAGACAGGGAGATTATGGCTACACCTTC

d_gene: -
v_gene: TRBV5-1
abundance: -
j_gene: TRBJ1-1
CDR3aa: CASSLLQMNTEAFF
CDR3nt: TGCGCCAGCAGCTTGTTACAGATGAACACTGAAGCTTTCTTT

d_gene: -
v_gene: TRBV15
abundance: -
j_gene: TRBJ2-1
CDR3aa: CATSIQRDEQFF
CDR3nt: TGTGCCACCAGCATTCAGCGCGATGAGCAGTTCTTC

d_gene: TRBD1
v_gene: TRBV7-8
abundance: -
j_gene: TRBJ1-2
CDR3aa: CASSPGQGALSNYGYTF
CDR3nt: TGTGCCAGCAGCCCAGGACAGGGGGCATTATCTAACTATGGCTACACCTTC

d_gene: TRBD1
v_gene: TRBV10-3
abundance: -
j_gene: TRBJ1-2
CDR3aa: CAISPGQGAHGYTF
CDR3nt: TGTGCCATCAGTCCGGGACAGGGGGCGCATGGCTACACCTTC

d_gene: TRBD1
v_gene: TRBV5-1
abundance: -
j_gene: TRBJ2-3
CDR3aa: CASSKGGAGTDTQYF
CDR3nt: TGCGCCAGCAGCAAAGGGGGCGCCGGCACAGATACGCAGTATTTT

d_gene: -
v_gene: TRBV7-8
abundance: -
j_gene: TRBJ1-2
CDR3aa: CASSLGAGYYGYTF
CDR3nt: TGTGCCAGCAGCTTAGGGGCAGGGTACTATGGCTACACCTTC

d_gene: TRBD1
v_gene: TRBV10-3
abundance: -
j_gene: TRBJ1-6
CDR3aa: CAIRGQGQNSPLHF
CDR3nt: TGTGCCATCAGAGGACAGGGACAGAACTCACCCCTCCACTTT

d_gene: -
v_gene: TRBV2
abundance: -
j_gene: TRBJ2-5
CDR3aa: CASRGVETQYF
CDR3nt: TGTGCCAGCAGGGGCGTGGAGACCCAGTACTTC

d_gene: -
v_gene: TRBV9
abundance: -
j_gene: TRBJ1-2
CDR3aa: CASSVAGRGSNYGYTF
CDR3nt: TGTGCCAGCAGCGTAGCGGGTAGGGGCTCTAACTATGGCTACACCTTC

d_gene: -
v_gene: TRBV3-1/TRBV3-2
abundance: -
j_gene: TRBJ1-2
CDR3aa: CASSQRGYYGYTF
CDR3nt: TGTGCCAGCAGCCAACGAGGGTACTATGGCTACACCTTC

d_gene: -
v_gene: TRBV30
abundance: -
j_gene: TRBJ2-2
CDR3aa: CAWSVHEGTGELFF
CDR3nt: TGTGCCTGGAGTGTACATGAGGGCACCGGGGAGCTGTTTTTT

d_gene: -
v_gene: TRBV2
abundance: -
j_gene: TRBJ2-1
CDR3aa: CASGRAGEQFF
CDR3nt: TGTGCCAGCGGCAGGGCCGGTGAGCAGTTCTTC

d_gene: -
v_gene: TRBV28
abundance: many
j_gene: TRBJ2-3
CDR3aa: CASSPRDSGTDTQYF
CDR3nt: TGTGCCAGCAGCCCCCGGGACAGCGGGACAGATACGCAGTATTTT

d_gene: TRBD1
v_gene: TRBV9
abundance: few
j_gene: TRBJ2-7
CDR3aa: CASSPSTGYEQYF
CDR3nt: TGTGCCAGCAGCCCATCGACAGGGTACGAGCAGTACTTC

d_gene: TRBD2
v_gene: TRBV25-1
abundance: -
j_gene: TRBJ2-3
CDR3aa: CASSPQQAPAGDTQYF
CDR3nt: TGTGCCAGCAGCCCCCAACAGGCGCCAGCGGGGGATACGCAGTATTTT

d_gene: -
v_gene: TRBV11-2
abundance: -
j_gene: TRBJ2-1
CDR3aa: CASSYSRTADWGQFF
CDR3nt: TGTGCCAGCAGCTATTCACGGACTGCGGACTGGGGGCAGTTCTTC

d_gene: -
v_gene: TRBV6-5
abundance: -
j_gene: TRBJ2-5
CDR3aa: CASSGSAGKGETQYF
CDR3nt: TGTGCCAGCAGCGGGTCGGCGGGGAAGGGGGAGACCCAGTACTTC